These T cell receptor beta chains were read from a single sample in a study of T-cell reconstitution after alpha-beta-depleted transplantation in children. TCRdb processed the PCR reads anew with MiXCR; each CDR3 protein has one entry. The sample yields roughly 100,000 distinct CDR3 sequences, 7% to 9% seen once. Sequenced here: PBMCs from the stem cell graft donor, sampled from the stem cell graft. These receptors all stem from a human donor who donated a stem cell graft to a child with congenital amegakaryocytic thrombocytopenia. CDR3s leave out the opening cysteine and the closing phenylalanine or tryptophan. The order of the fields is J gene, V gene, CDR3 protein.

>TRBJ2-5|TRBV7-6
ASSLGVLGLEQETQY
>TRBJ2-1|TRBV24-1
ATSGLYNEQF
>TRBJ2-5|TRBV20-1
SAHGGGMYQETQY
>TRBJ1-5|TRBV5-1
ASSFPGGNQPQH
>TRBJ2-5|TRBV29-1
SVGGTRRETQY
>TRBJ2-3|TRBV15
ATSRVGQGMGDTQY
>TRBJ2-7|TRBV20-1
SAPILLAGGYEQY
>TRBJ2-2|TRBV5-1
ASSLSPTSNTGELF
>TRBJ1-2|TRBV20-1
SARDRGGAGYT
>TRBJ2-3|TRBV7-2
ASSLEVTDTQY
>TRBJ2-1|TRBV11-2
ASSLGAGGINEQF
>TRBJ2-1|TRBV15
ATSENLGRVVVDEQF
>TRBJ2-1|TRBV4-1
ASSQDEGVENEQF
>TRBJ2-7|TRBV20-1
SARPLGAGEAYEQY
>TRBJ1-6|TRBV4-1
ASSQDGGRGRVENSPLH
>TRBJ1-5|TRBV10-2
ASSEGRLEVPQH
>TRBJ2-1|TRBV3-1
ASSQVPLRDEQF
>TRBJ1-1|TRBV20-1
SARDVTGADTEAF
>TRBJ2-7|TRBV20-1
SARNLAGDEQY
>TRBJ1-5|TRBV12-3/TRBV12-4
ASSPRTPSNQPQH
>TRBJ2-5|TRBV20-1
SARASSGGRETQY
>TRBJ2-2|TRBV18
ASSQHPLATGELF
>TRBJ1-6|TRBV6-2/TRBV6-3
ASKREGNSPLH
>TRBJ2-5|TRBV14
ASSQEGASWIKTQY
>TRBJ1-3|TRBV6-5
ASSSIVAYGNTIY
>TRBJ2-7|TRBV7-2
ASSLLGHKFDEQY
>TRBJ1-1|TRBV20-1
SAATGDSSTEAF
>TRBJ2-2|TRBV7-2
ASSLGSLGRELF
>TRBJ2-4|TRBV5-6
ASSLGLAKNIQY
>TRBJ2-3|TRBV6-5
ASRRDSPATTDTQY
>TRBJ2-2|TRBV21-1
ASSKTPDGGGELF
>TRBJ2-2|TRBV7-2
ASSLVAVSQPGELF
>TRBJ1-4|TRBV24-1
ATSDMDRGGGGEKLF
>TRBJ1-2|TRBV7-9
ASSLVGSIYGYT
>TRBJ2-2|TRBV5-1
ASSLGRGGSNTGELF
>TRBJ1-1|TRBV13
ASSVGTGVGTEAF
>TRBJ1-1|TRBV18
ASSPSPGGTGTEAF
>TRBJ2-3|TRBV29-1
SVGGITTDTQY
>TRBJ2-1|TRBV6-6
ATLRGQSQF
>TRBJ2-1|TRBV10-3
AISGTGFDEQF